Listed here are 11 T cell receptor beta chains from one sample, sequenced in a study of CD8 T cells in ankylosing spondylitis. Regarding the study as a whole: Seven to nine highly homologous variants formed a TCR beta motif that appeared characteristic of ankylosing spondylitis blood.

What these receptors recognize is not known. TCRdb re-derived calls from the 5' RACE reads in MiXCR, one entry per CDR3 protein. The table has about 340,000 distinct CDR3 sequences, approximately 8.2% seen once; the top ten hold just over 14%. Specimen: blood, either unsorted or a sorted T cell fraction (not recorded which). The receptors derive from a male donor with ankylosing spondylitis.

This chain joins TRBV4-2 and TRBJ2-2; no clear D. Germline V gene lookup returns CDR1 LGHNA and CDR2 YNFKEQ. With 4 bases removed from V and 8 bases from J, the gap between germline ends came to 14 bases. The CDR3 runs to 14 residues. The CDR3 reads CASSLRLLRGELFF. Here the CDR3 DNA reads TGTGCCAGCAGCCTCAGGCTCCTCAGGGGGGAGCTGTTTTTT.

This clonotype has ten or more counts. The chain links TRBV5-1 to TRBJ1-1, with D perhaps TRBD1 (6 bases). Germline V gives CDR1 SGHRS, CDR2 YFSETQ. V lost 0 bases and J lost 1, with 13 bases in between. The CDR3 contains 16 residues. CDR3 region: CASSLGGQGRNTEAFF. DNA of the CDR3: TGCGCCAGCAGCTTGGGTGGGCAGGGGCGGAACACTGAAGCTTTCTTT.

In its sample, this clonotype was seen a few times. The V gene is TRBV6-2 or TRBV6-3, the J gene TRBJ2-2; D remains unclear. Trimming took off 5 bases at V and 7 bases at J, with 14 bases between the two ends. Germline V gives CDR1 MNHEY, CDR2 SVGEGT. The length of the CDR3 is 14 residues. CDR3 bases: TGTGCCAGCAGTCGGGTAGCTCGTGGCGGGGAGCTGTTTTTT. It encodes CASSRVARGGELFF.

This clonotype was picked up many times. J is TRBJ1-2 and V is TRBV5-1; D gene unclear. Per the germline V gene, CDR1 is SGHRS and CDR2 is YFSETQ. The CDR3 length is 15 residues. Trimming cost V 4 bases and J 8 bases, with 21 bases left between them. CDR3 sequence: CASSPSVVAGKGYTF. The CDR3 region has the DNA TGCGCCAGCAGCCCGTCAGTCGTCGCCGGAAAAGGCTACACCTTC.

This chain links TRBV18 with TRBJ2-7, with D maybe TRBD1 (6 bases). Germline V gene lookup returns CDR1 KGHSH and CDR2 LQKENI. V was cut by 1 base and J by 2 bases, with 15 bases left in between. The CDR3 is 16 residues long. The CDR3 loop reads CASSPRAQGAPYEQYF. The CDR3 DNA reads as TGTGCCAGCTCACCACGGGCACAGGGAGCCCCCTACGAGCAGTACTTC.

The chain recombines TRBV27 with TRBJ1-3; D gene unclear. Trimming removed 3 bases at V and 1 base at J, with 7 bases between. The CDR3 runs 14 residues. Germline CDR1 reads MNHEY; CDR2 reads SMNVEV (reference sequence). CDR3 sequence: CASSFPLSGNTIYF. In nucleotides, the CDR3 is TGTGCCAGCAGTTTCCCTTTATCTGGAAACACCATATATTTT.

This clonotype was found a few times. The chain uses TRBV14 and TRBJ2-1; D is perhaps TRBD1 (5 bases). CDR3 size: 18 residues. The V gene lost 0 bases and the J gene lost 1 base, with 16 bases spanning the gap. Germline CDR1 is SGHDN and CDR2 is FVKESK. This CDR3 reads CASSQEWWGIRSYNEQFF. The CDR3 nucleotides read TGTGCCAGCAGCCAAGAGTGGTGGGGCATAAGGTCCTACAATGAGCAGTTCTTC.

This clonotype was seen a few times. V usage is TRBV5-1 and J usage is TRBJ2-7; possible D gene TRBD2, 6 bases. CDR1 is SGHRS, CDR2 YFSETQ, per germline. Trimming took off 1 base at V and 9 bases at J, with 17 bases between the two ends. The CDR3 is made up of 14 amino acids. The CDR3 DNA follows: TGCGCCAGCAGCTTGTCCGGGGGTAATTATGGGCAGTACTTC. Residues: CASSLSGGNYGQYF.

In its sample, this clonotype was seen many times. The chain links TRBV29-1 to TRBJ2-7; the D gene could be TRBD1 or TRBD2 (6 bases each). The CDR3 extends over 13 amino acids. Per germline, CDR1 SQVTM and CDR2 ANQGSEA. V gave up 7 bases and J gave up 5 bases, with 18 bases separating them. Here the CDR3 DNA reads TGCAGCGCCGGGGGACAAGGGGTGAACGAGCAGTACTTC. This encodes CSAGGQGVNEQYF.

The chain uses TRBV18 and TRBJ2-3, with 8 bases fitting TRBD1. J was trimmed by 4 bases and V by 4 bases; bases with no gene match: 10. The CDR3 is made up of 16 amino acids. The germline V gene has CDR1 KGHSH and CDR2 LQKENI. CDR3 in DNA: TGTGCCAGCTCACTTGGGACAGGATACGACCCAGATACGCAGTATTTT. This gives the protein CASSLGTGYDPDTQYF.

This clonotype was recorded a few times. The V call is TRBV7-9, the J call TRBJ2-5; a possible D gene is TRBD1 (6 bases). The CDR3 contains 15 residues. From germline, CDR1 is SEHNR and CDR2 FQNEAQ (reference sequence). Trimming cost V 2 bases and J 2 bases, with 12 bases left between them. CDR3: CASSLMQGPQETQYF. CDR3 DNA sequence: TGTGCCAGCAGCTTAATGCAGGGGCCACAAGAGACCCAGTACTTC.